The rows below give T cell receptor beta chains drawn from one sample of a study of Graves' ophthalmopathy and Graves' hyperthyroidism. TCRdb re-derived calls from the multiplex PCR reads in MiXCR, one entry per CDR3 protein. The sample holds about 480,000 distinct CDR3 sequences, approximately 15% seen once. The sequenced sample was blood. The receptors come from a woman in her twenties or thirties with Graves' ophthalmopathy. CDR3s include the opening cysteine and the closing phenylalanine or tryptophan. The order of the fields is V gene, D gene, J gene, clone size, CDR3 DNA, CDR3 protein. The D gene is left open where the match is weak. Size tells how often a clone was seen (once, few, many) or the class of an expanded clone, and some rows leave it out.

TRBV28,.,TRBJ2-7,.,TGTGCCAGCAGTTTTTTCGGCGAGCAGTACTTC,CASSFFGEQYF
TRBV11-2,.,TRBJ2-5,many,TGTGCCAGCAGCTTAGCGGGCAGCGGAGGGGAGACCCAGTACTTC,CASSLAGSGGETQYF
TRBV6-1,.,TRBJ2-7,many,TGTGCCAGCAGTGAAGCGCCGGGGACCGAGCAGTACTTC,CASSEAPGTEQYF
TRBV20-1,.,TRBJ1-6,many,TGCAGTGCTCTTCCGGGAAGGTCACCCCTCCACTTT,CSALPGRSPLHF
TRBV12-3/TRBV12-4,.,TRBJ2-4,many,TGTGCCAGCAGTTCCGGGGCGGGCGGCATTCAGTACTTC,CASSSGAGGIQYF
TRBV6-5,.,TRBJ1-6,many,TGTGCCAGCAGTTACCGGCGGGAACTATCACCCCTCCACTTT,CASSYRRELSPLHF
TRBV27,.,TRBJ2-2,many,TGTGCCAGCAGTACCCCGGATCTGAACACCGGGGAGCTGTTTTTT,CASSTPDLNTGELFF
TRBV28,.,TRBJ1-1,many,TGTGCCAGCAGTTTAAGGACCACCCCCCAAGAAGCTTTCTTT,CASSLRTTPQEAFF
TRBV6-1,.,TRBJ1-5,few,TGTGCCAGCAGGCAAGGAACCAGCAATCAGCCCCAGCATTTT,CASRQGTSNQPQHF
TRBV29-1,.,TRBJ1-1,.,TGCAGCGCCGGCGAGGGGGGGACTGAAGCTTTCTTT,CSAGEGGTEAFF
TRBV12-3/TRBV12-4,.,TRBJ2-5,once,TGTGCCAGCAGTTTATGGGGGGATAGGGAGACCCAGTACTTC,CASSLWGDRETQYF
TRBV3-1,.,TRBJ2-3,many,TGTGCCAGCAGCCAAGCGGGAGAGGTCACAGATACGCAGTATTTT,CASSQAGEVTDTQYF
TRBV12-3/TRBV12-4,.,TRBJ1-5,many,TGTGCCAGCAGTCCCCCGGGACGGGGTCAGCCCCAGCATTTT,CASSPPGRGQPQHF
TRBV6-1,TRBD1,TRBJ2-4,many,TGTGCCAGCAGTAGTTACAGGGGTATAGGTGTCATTCAGTACTTC,CASSSYRGIGVIQYF
TRBV28,TRBD2,TRBJ2-2,.,TGTGCCAGCACTAGCGGGGTCCCAGGGGAGCTGTTTTTT,CASTSGVPGELFF
TRBV24-1,.,TRBJ2-7,once,TGTGCCACCAGTTCTAGCAGGGCGACTACCGAGCAGTACTTC,CATSSSRATTEQYF
TRBV20-1,TRBD1,TRBJ2-2,many,TGCAGTGCGAGAGGACAGGGTGACACCGGGGAGCTGTTTTTT,CSARGQGDTGELFF
TRBV29-1,.,TRBJ1-1,many,TGCAGCGTTGAATATGCCTCTGAGGGCACTGAAGCTTTCTTT,CSVEYASEGTEAFF
TRBV7-2,TRBD2,TRBJ2-7,many,TGTGCCAGCAGCCCTACTAGCGGGAGGTCCTACGAGCAGTACTTC,CASSPTSGRSYEQYF
TRBV27,.,TRBJ2-7,many,TGTGCCAGCACGCCTGTAGGAGCCGCCTACGAGCAGTACTTC,CASTPVGAAYEQYF
TRBV12-3/TRBV12-4,.,TRBJ2-5,.,TGTGCCAGCAGTCACCGGGTGAACCAAGAGACCCAGTACTTC,CASSHRVNQETQYF
TRBV12-3/TRBV12-4,.,TRBJ2-7,many,TGTGCCAGCAGTGGTCTCGACGAGCAGCACTTC,CASSGLDEQHF
TRBV30,TRBD2,TRBJ2-6,many,TGTGCCTGGAGTCACATCGGGGGGATCGACCTCTTCTCCGCTTTC,CAWSHIGGIDLFSAF
TRBV28,TRBD1,TRBJ1-5,many,TGTGCCAGCAGTTTGGGAGGCCAGGGGGTCTATAGCAATCAGCCCCAGCATTTT,CASSLGGQGVYSNQPQHF
TRBV29-1,TRBD1,TRBJ2-2,.,TGCAGCGTGCCAGGACAGGTGACCGGGGAGCTGTTTTTT,CSVPGQVTGELFF
TRBV12-3/TRBV12-4,TRBD2,TRBJ2-3,many,TGTGCCAGCAGTCCCGGACTAGCGGGGGGGCTGGCAGATACGCAGTATTTT,CASSPGLAGGLADTQYF
TRBV6-5,.,TRBJ2-7,many,TGTGCCAGCAGTTACGGCGGGACCTCCTACGAGCAGTACTTC,CASSYGGTSYEQYF
TRBV5-1,.,TRBJ2-6,many,TGCGCCAGCAGCCTAACTAACAACGTCCTGACTTTC,CASSLTNNVLTF
TRBV7-8,.,TRBJ1-1,.,TGTGCCAGCAAAGGGGACCGGGAGGGGCCCCACACTGAAGCTTTCTTT,CASKGDREGPHTEAFF
TRBV28,TRBD1,TRBJ2-4,many,TGTGCCAGCAGTTTGGGACAGCCGCAAAACATTAAGTACTTC,CASSLGQPQNIKYF
TRBV6-1,TRBD1,TRBJ1-3,many,TGTGCCAGCAGCCAGGGGGCGGCCTCTGGAAACACCATATATTTT,CASSQGAASGNTIYF
TRBV27,.,TRBJ2-7,many,TGTGCCAGCGAGCCAGGTCCCGATACTAGAGGCGAGCAGTACTTC,CASEPGPDTRGEQYF
TRBV28,.,TRBJ2-7,many,TGTGCCAGCAGTTCACCCCTGGAGCAGTACTTC,CASSSPLEQYF
TRBV6-1,TRBD1,TRBJ2-7,many,TGTGCCAGCAGCGCCAGGGGGCTTTCCTACGAGCAGTACTTC,CASSARGLSYEQYF
TRBV6-1,.,TRBJ2-5,many,TGTGCCAGCAGTGAGCTAACCCAGGAGACCCAGTACTTC,CASSELTQETQYF
TRBV27,.,TRBJ1-5,many,TGTGCCAGCGGACTCCCAGGGCATGGACAGCCCCAGCATTTT,CASGLPGHGQPQHF
TRBV20-1,TRBD1,TRBJ1-1,many,TGCAGTGCTATTACAGGGGCGAACACTGAAGCTTTCTTT,CSAITGANTEAFF
TRBV11-2,TRBD1,TRBJ1-2,many,TGTGCCAGCAGCTTAGATCAATCAACAGGGGAGGCCTATGGCTACACCTTC,CASSLDQSTGEAYGYTF
TRBV30,.,TRBJ1-6,many,TGTGCCTGGAGTGAGGCTTTGAGATCACCCCTCCACTTT,CAWSEALRSPLHF
TRBV6-2/TRBV6-3,TRBD1,TRBJ1-1,.,TGTGCCAGCGGCGGGACAGGGAGCCTGGCCACTGAAGCTTTCTTT,CASGGTGSLATEAFF
TRBV6-1,.,TRBJ2-7,many,TGTGCCAGCAGTGAGGGCCCACGGTACGAGCAGTACTTC,CASSEGPRYEQYF
TRBV20-1,.,TRBJ2-7,many,TGCAGTCCGAGCGTGGGGCCCTACGAGCAGTACTTC,CSPSVGPYEQYF
TRBV6-6,TRBD1,TRBJ1-1,many,TGTGCCACACAACGGACAGGAATGAACACTGAAGCTTTCTTT,CATQRTGMNTEAFF
TRBV9,.,TRBJ2-5,many,TGTGCCAGCAGCAACCGAGGAGGCAGCGGGGAGACCCAGTACTTC,CASSNRGGSGETQYF
TRBV9,TRBD2,TRBJ2-7,many,TGTGCCAGCAGCGGGACTAGCGGGAGAGGCGACGAGCAGTACTTC,CASSGTSGRGDEQYF
TRBV6-1,.,TRBJ1-5,.,TGTGCCAGCAGAATCGACAGCGATCAGCCCCAGCATTTT,CASRIDSDQPQHF
TRBV6-1,TRBD1,TRBJ2-2,many,TGTGCCAGCAGTCGGGGACAGGGAGAAACCGGGGAGCTGTTTTTT,CASSRGQGETGELFF
TRBV5-4,.,TRBJ1-1,many,TGTGCCAGCAGTCTTGACCCACCCCCCCAACTCACAGGGTTCCTACCGAACACTGAAGCTTTCTTT,CASSLDPPPQLTGFLPNTEAFF
TRBV19,.,TRBJ2-7,.,TGTGCCAGTTCGCCGGGACTGTTCTACGAGCAGTACTTC,CASSPGLFYEQYF
TRBV10-3,TRBD1,TRBJ1-1,many,TGTGCCATCAGCGGGACAGGCCTCCCGAACACTGAAGCTTTCTTT,CAISGTGLPNTEAFF
TRBV2,TRBD2,TRBJ2-2,many,TGTGCCAGCAGTCTAGCGGAAAGGTCCGGGGAGCTGTTTTTT,CASSLAERSGELFF
TRBV6-2/TRBV6-3,TRBD2,TRBJ2-7,many,TGTGCCAGCAGTTCCTGGACTAGCGGGAGGGCAAGGGATTACGAGCAGTACTTC,CASSSWTSGRARDYEQYF
TRBV6-5,TRBD1,TRBJ1-2,many,TGTGCCAGCAGTTACGCGCCGGGACAGGGTCCTCTGGATGGCTACACCTTC,CASSYAPGQGPLDGYTF